Below, 25 T cell receptor beta chains from the same sample are listed, as sequenced in a study of blood T cells in healthy people across ages. A sample-barcoded 5' primer and a J-beta primer mix were used in a second PCR of roughly 7 to 11 cycles. TCRdb reanalysed the 5' RACE reads using MiXCR and keeps one entry per CDR3 protein. The sample comprises 750,000 to 950,000 distinct CDR3 sequences, under 30% of which are singletons, and less than 3.5% rests with the top ten. A further study also used this sample, focusing on T cells of mothers and their children.

Source material: blood. Receptors originate from a boy younger than 18 in good health.

The gene calls are TRBV20-1 and TRBJ2-2, with D maybe TRBD1 (5 bases). The CDR3 runs 15 residues. Trimming cost V 3 bases and J 2 bases, with 13 bases left between them. Germline CDR1 DFQATT, CDR2 SNEGSKA (reference sequence). The CDR3: CSASSGHLNTGELFF. For the CDR3, the DNA is TGCAGTGCTAGCTCTGGACACCTTAACACCGGGGAGCTGTTTTTT.

This clonotype was detected only a few times. The chain has TRBV12-3 or TRBV12-4 and TRBJ1-5, with D possibly TRBD1 on 6 matching bases. This CDR3 has 14 amino acids. The V gene lost 5 bases and the J gene lost 4 bases, with 12 bases spanning the gap. This CDR3 is CASSIGQRNQPQHF. In nucleotides, the CDR3 is TGTGCCAGCAGTATAGGACAGAGAAATCAGCCCCAGCATTTT.

This clonotype was observed a handful of times. CDR3: CASSQGPTTSGANVLTF. Written as DNA, the CDR3 is TGCGCCAGCAGCCAAGGACCGACGACCTCTGGGGCCAACGTCCTGACTTTC. The chain is built from TRBV4-1 and TRBJ2-6, with D hard to call. Trimming cost V 1 base and J 0 bases, with 10 bases left between them. The CDR3 covers 17 residues. Germline-derived CDR1 and CDR2 are MGHRA and YSYEKL.

The J gene is TRBJ1-5, the V gene TRBV19, with D tentatively TRBD1 (5 bases). CDR1 and CDR2 (germline): LNHDA, SQIVND (reference sequence). V was cut by 5 bases and J by 5 bases, with 19 bases left in between. This CDR3 comprises 16 residues. The CDR3 loop reads CASSSSGARGYQPQHF. The CDR3 bases are TGTGCCAGTAGTTCTTCCGGGGCCCGTGGGTATCAGCCCCAGCATTTT.

The chain combines TRBV28 with TRBJ2-1; no definite D call. The DNA end lines up better with TRBJ2-5; the J call may be wrong. CDR3 size: 19 residues. Germline V gives CDR1 MDHEN, CDR2 SYDVKM. CDR3 nucleotides: TGTGCCAGCAGTTTAGACGAGCATGGAACTGCCCCTGGAGAAGAGACCCAGTACTTC. Translating it yields CASSLDEHGTAPGEETQYF.

In its sample, this clonotype was seen a few times. The genes are TRBV25-1 and TRBJ2-2; D is possibly TRBD1 (7 bases). Germline assignment: CDR1 MGHDK and CDR2 SYGVNS. This CDR3 spans 16 amino acids. Trimming stripped 6 bases from V and 8 bases from J, with 22 bases between. CDR3 bases: TGTGCCAGCAGGCCCCCCCGGCAGGGGGGATTTGGGGAGCTGTTTTTT. Its protein is CASRPPRQGGFGELFF.

V is TRBV3-1 and J is TRBJ2-5; D uncertain. V was trimmed by 2 bases and J by 5 bases, leaving 9 bases between them. CDR1 and CDR2 (germline): LGHDT, YNNKEL (reference sequence). The CDR3 length is 13 residues. The CDR3 nucleotides are TGTGCCAGCAGCCAAAGTGATGGGGAGACCCAGTACTTC. Protein: CASSQSDGETQYF.

This clonotype showed up just once. The rearrangement uses TRBV6-5 and TRBJ1-6; D uncertain. Germline-derived CDR1 and CDR2 are MNHEY and SVGAGI. The CDR3 consists of 17 residues. V was trimmed by 0 bases and J by 0 bases, leaving 9 bases between them. The CDR3 loop is CASSYSWDPSYNSPLHF. CDR3 DNA sequence: TGTGCCAGCAGTTACTCCTGGGATCCCTCCTATAATTCACCCCTCCACTTT.

This clonotype came up a few times. The chain joins TRBV18 to TRBJ2-4, with D perhaps being TRBD1 or TRBD2 (5 bases each). The germline V gene encodes CDR1 KGHSH and CDR2 LQKENI. The CDR3 runs 20 residues. V was trimmed by 1 base and J by 0 bases, leaving 22 bases between them. CDR3 protein: CASSPLAKGSGFLAKNIQYF. In DNA, the CDR3 is TGTGCCAGCTCACCACTAGCGAAGGGGTCGGGATTTCTAGCCAAAAACATTCAGTACTTC.

This clonotype was seen only a few times. The chain employs TRBV6-6 and TRBJ2-3, with D perhaps TRBD1 or TRBD2 (5 bases each). V lost 4 bases, J lost 1 base, and 12 bases lay in between. This CDR3 is 15 amino acids long. The germline V gene has CDR1 MNHNY and CDR2 SVGAGI (reference sequence). The chain's CDR3 is CASSLGPGRTDTQYF. The CDR3 DNA sequence: TGTGCCAGCAGTTTGGGACCCGGACGCACAGATACGCAGTATTTT.

This chain uses TRBV12-3 or TRBV12-4 with TRBJ1-4; the match to TRBD1 covers 8 bases. Losses at the gene ends were 5 bases for V and 5 bases for J; bases not matched to a gene: 4. The CDR3 has 14 amino acids. CDR3 nucleotides: TGTGCCAGCAGTGAGGACAGGGAAAATGAAAAACTGTTTTTT. Protein sequence: CASSEDRENEKLFF.

The chain has TRBV3-1 and TRBJ2-1; a weak D match, TRBD1 (6 bases). Germline V gene sequence: CDR1 LGHDT, CDR2 YNNKEL (reference sequence). There are 12 residues in the CDR3. The ends were cut back, 4 bases at V and 12 bases at J, with 13 bases in the middle. The CDR3 DNA follows: TGTGCCAGCAGCCTCCACAGGGAAGGGCAGTTCTTC. Protein sequence: CASSLHREGQFF.

The chain recombines TRBV12-5 with TRBJ2-4, with D perhaps matching TRBD1 (6 bases). The CDR3 extends over 14 amino acids. The V gene's germline CDR1 is LGHNT and CDR2 FRNRAP. Trimming removed 4 bases from V and 6 bases from J, with 13 bases in between. The CDR3 here is CASGSQGFGNIQYF. CDR3 DNA: TGTGCTAGTGGTTCACAGGGTTTTGGAAACATTCAGTACTTC.

The chain joins TRBV28 to TRBJ2-5; 8 bases map to TRBD1. The CDR3 totals 11 residues. The V and J ends lost 7 bases and 12 bases, in that order; junction bases with no gene match: 7. From germline, CDR1 is MDHEN and CDR2 SYDVKM. Here the CDR3 DNA reads TGTGCCAGCAACAGGGGGAACAGCGAGTACTTC. It translates to CASNRGNSEYF.

CDR3 nucleotides: TGTGCCAGCATATTAGGGGGCGGCTATGGCTACACCTTC. This translates into CASILGGGYGYTF. The chain combines TRBV7-9 with TRBJ1-2, with TRBD1 matching over 7 bases. The germline gives CDR1 SEHNR, CDR2 FQNEAQ (reference sequence). The CDR3 runs 13 residues. V was pared by 7 bases and J by 4 bases, with 6 bases of the junction left unmatched.

The chain has TRBV29-1 and TRBJ1-1, with TRBD1 as a possible D gene (6 bases). With 4 bases removed from V and 11 bases from J, the gap between germline ends came to 17 bases. Germline V CDR1 and CDR2: SQVTM, ANQGSEA. This CDR3 spans 12 amino acids. The CDR3, as DNA: TGCAGCGTTGTGGAACGGGGGGCAGAGGCTTTCTTT. Translation: CSVVERGAEAFF.

A few counts support this clonotype. The rearrangement joins TRBV20-1 to TRBJ1-4, with D possibly being TRBD1 (5 bases). The V gene lost 1 base and the J gene lost 6 bases, with 18 bases spanning the gap. The germline gives CDR1 DFQATT, CDR2 SNEGSKA (reference sequence). The CDR3 spans 16 residues. The CDR3 loop reads CSARGGGVGFDEKLFF. The CDR3 bases are TGCAGTGCTAGAGGAGGAGGGGTTGGGTTTGATGAAAAACTGTTTTTT.

This clonotype has only a few counts. J is TRBJ2-4 and V is TRBV11-2; D remains unclear. This CDR3 has 15 residues. Germline CDR1 SGHAT, CDR2 FQNNGV. Trimming shortened V by 5 bases and J by 1 base, and 12 bases separated the two germline ends. CDR3 sequence: CASSTVDLAKNIQYF. The CDR3 nucleotides read TGTGCCAGCAGCACAGTAGACCTTGCCAAAAACATTCAGTACTTC. Full variable domain (rest looked up from reference TRBV11-2 and TRBJ2-4): EAGVAQSPRYKIIEKRQSVAFWCNPISGHATLYWYQQILGQGPKLLIQFQNNGVVDDSQLPKDRFSAERLKGVDSTLKIQPAKLEDSAVYLCASSTVDLAKNIQYFGAGTRLSVL.

This clonotype appeared a few times. This chain connects TRBV7-2 to TRBJ2-5; 7 bases line up with TRBD1. The germline gives CDR1 SGHTA, CDR2 FQGNSA. The CDR3 runs 14 residues. V lost 5 bases to trimming and J lost 3 bases; unmatched junction nucleotides: 6. CDR3 sequence reads: CASSTGQVKETQYF. CDR3 in DNA: TGTGCCAGCAGCACTGGACAGGTTAAAGAGACCCAGTACTTC.

This chain joins TRBV29-1 and TRBJ2-2; TRBD1 might be the D (7 bases). V was clipped by 8 bases and J by 3 bases, with 13 bases between them. This CDR3 comprises 13 residues. Germline CDR1 SQVTM, CDR2 ANQGSEA. The CDR3 spells CSLRRGHTGELFF. The CDR3 nucleotides are TGCAGCCTACGGAGGGGGCACACCGGGGAGCTGTTTTTT.

V and J are TRBV6-5 and TRBJ2-1; 8 bases are a match to TRBD1. There are 15 residues in the CDR3. The germline V gene has CDR1 MNHEY and CDR2 SVGAGI. The V gene end was trimmed by 6 bases and the J gene end by 3 bases; junction bases not matched to a gene: 7. The CDR3 DNA is TGTGCCAGCAGCTGGACAGGGACCGACTACAATGAGCAGTTCTTC. Translated: CASSWTGTDYNEQFF.

This chain uses TRBV7-2 with TRBJ2-3, with TRBD1 identical over 7 bases. The CDR3 spans 13 residues. Germline values: CDR1 SGHTA, CDR2 FQGNSA. V was clipped by 8 bases and J by 5 bases; unmatched bases: 7. The CDR3 is CASANRGVDTQYF. The CDR3 DNA follows: TGTGCCAGCGCTAACAGGGGCGTAGATACGCAGTATTTT.

This clonotype turned up a few times. This chain links TRBV20-1 with TRBJ2-3, with 7 bases fitting TRBD2. With V trimmed by 0 bases and J by 11 bases, 2 bases remained unmatched. The germline V gene encodes CDR1 DFQATT and CDR2 SNEGSKA (reference sequence). CDR3 length: 11 amino acids. CDR3 DNA: TGCAGTGCTAGAGATGGGGGGGTGCAGTATTTT. This gives the protein CSARDGGVQYF.

This rearrangement joins TRBV20-1 to TRBJ1-4; 7 bases match TRBD1. The V segment lost 5 bases and the J segment 4 bases; nucleotides outside the gene matches: 10. Germline V CDR1 and CDR2: DFQATT, SNEGSKA (reference sequence). The length of the CDR3 is 15 residues. CDR3 sequence: CSAPDRQALNEKLFF. In DNA, the CDR3 is TGCAGTGCTCCGGACAGGCAGGCGCTTAATGAAAAACTGTTTTTT.

This chain uses TRBV29-1 with TRBJ1-2; D not certain. Per the germline V gene, CDR1 is SQVTM and CDR2 is ANQGSEA. This CDR3 has 12 amino acids. Trimming took off 0 bases at V and 8 bases at J, with 10 bases between the two ends. The chain's CDR3 is CSVEDRSKGYTF. As DNA, the CDR3 is TGCAGCGTTGAAGATCGAAGTAAAGGCTACACCTTC.